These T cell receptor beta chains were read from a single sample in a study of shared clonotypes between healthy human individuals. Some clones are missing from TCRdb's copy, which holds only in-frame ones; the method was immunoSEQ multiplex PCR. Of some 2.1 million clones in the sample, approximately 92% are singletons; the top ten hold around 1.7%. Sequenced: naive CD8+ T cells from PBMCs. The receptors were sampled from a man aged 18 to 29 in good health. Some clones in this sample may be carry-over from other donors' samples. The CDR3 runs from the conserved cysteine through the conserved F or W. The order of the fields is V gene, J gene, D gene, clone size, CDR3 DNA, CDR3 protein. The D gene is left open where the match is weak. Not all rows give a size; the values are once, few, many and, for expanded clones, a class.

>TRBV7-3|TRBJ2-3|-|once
TGTGCCAGCAGTTCAGGGACAGATACGCAGTATTTT
CASSSGTDTQYF
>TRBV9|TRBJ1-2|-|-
TGTGCCAGCAGCTCCTTTAGCCTCTGGGGCTACACCTTC
CASSSFSLWGYTF
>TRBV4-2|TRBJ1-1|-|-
TGTGCCAGCAGCCAAGATCGGCGGGGGCCTGAAGCTTTCTTT
CASSQDRRGPEAFF
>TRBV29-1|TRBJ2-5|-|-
TGCAGCGTTTTGGGGGGCAGCACCAAAGAGACCCAGTACTTC
CSVLGGSTKETQYF
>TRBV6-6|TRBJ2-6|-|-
TGTGCCAGCAGTCCCAGAGGCAACGTCCTGACTTTC
CASSPRGNVLTF
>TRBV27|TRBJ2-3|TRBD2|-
TGTGCCAGCAGTCCGGGAGGCCCAGACACAGATACGCAGTATTTT
CASSPGGPDTDTQYF
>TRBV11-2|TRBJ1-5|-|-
TGTGCCAGCAGTTATGAGGGTCAGCCCCAGCATTTT
CASSYEGQPQHF
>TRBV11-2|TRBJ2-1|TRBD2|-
TGTGCCAGCAGCCCACAGGGCCCGGGAGGGAATGAGCAGTTCTTC
CASSPQGPGGNEQFF
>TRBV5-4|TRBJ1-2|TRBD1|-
TGTGCCAGCAGCTTGGGGGACCGACAGGGGGCCCTTTTTTGGGACTACACCTTC
CASSLGDRQGALFWDYTF
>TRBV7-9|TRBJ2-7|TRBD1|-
TGTGCCAGCAGCGATAAGACCGGGACAGTGCGGTACGAGCAGTACTTC
CASSDKTGTVRYEQYF
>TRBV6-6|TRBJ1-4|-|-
TGTGCCAGCAGTGTTGACGTTGGTGAAAAACTGTTTTTT
CASSVDVGEKLFF
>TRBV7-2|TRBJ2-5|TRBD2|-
TGTGCCAGCAGCTTGTGGGCTCGACTAGCGGAGAAAGAGACCCAGTACTTC
CASSLWARLAEKETQYF
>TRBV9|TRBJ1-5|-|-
TGTGCCAGCAGCGTAGAGGGACAAGGCAATCAGCCCCAGCATTTT
CASSVEGQGNQPQHF
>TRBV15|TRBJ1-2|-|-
TGTGCCACCAGGGCCGAGGGGAAGCGAGGCTATGGCTACACCTTC
CATRAEGKRGYGYTF
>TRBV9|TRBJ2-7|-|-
TGTGCCAGCAGCCCGCGGGGGCGGGACGGCCACGAGCAGTACTTC
CASSPRGRDGHEQYF
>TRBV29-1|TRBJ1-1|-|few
TGCAGCTGGGCCATGAACACTGAAGCTTTCTTT
CSWAMNTEAFF
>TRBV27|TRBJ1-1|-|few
TGTGCCAGCAGTTTGTCTAAGAACACTGAAGCTTTCTTT
CASSLSKNTEAFF
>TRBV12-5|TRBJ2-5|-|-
TGTGCTAGTGGTCCTGGACAGTACCAAGAGACCCAGTACTTC
CASGPGQYQETQYF
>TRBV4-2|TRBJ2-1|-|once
TGTGCCAGCAGCCAAGATCCGGACAATGAGCAGTTCTTC
CASSQDPDNEQFF
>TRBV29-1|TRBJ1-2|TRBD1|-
TGCAGCGTCGACTCAAGACAGGGATCTAACTATGGCTACACCTTC
CSVDSRQGSNYGYTF
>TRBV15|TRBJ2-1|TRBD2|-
TGTGCCACCAGCTACACAAGCGGGGGGTACAATGAGCAGTTCTTC
CATSYTSGGYNEQFF
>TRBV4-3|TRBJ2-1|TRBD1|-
TGCGCCAGCAGCCAAGATAGTGGACAGGGGGCGGACGAGCAGTTCTTC
CASSQDSGQGADEQFF
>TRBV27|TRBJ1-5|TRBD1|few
TGTGCCAGCAGTCGGACAGGGAGCAATCAGCCCCAGCATTTT
CASSRTGSNQPQHF
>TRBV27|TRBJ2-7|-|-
TGTGCCAGTTCCCCAGGGGCGCAGGCCTACGAGCAGTACTTC
CASSPGAQAYEQYF
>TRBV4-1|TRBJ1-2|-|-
TGCGCCAGCAGCCAAGTTGGGGGCATAGGCTACACCTTC
CASSQVGGIGYTF
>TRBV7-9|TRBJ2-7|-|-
TGTGCCAGCAGCTTAGCACCCCTCGAGCAGTACTTC
CASSLAPLEQYF
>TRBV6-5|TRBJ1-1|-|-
TGTGCCAGCAGCTCGACCCCGGGGGTAAGAACTGAAGCTTTCTTT
CASSSTPGVRTEAFF
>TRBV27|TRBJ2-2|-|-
TGTGCCAGCTCAGGGACGGCCTACACCGGGGAGCTGTTTTTT
CASSGTAYTGELFF
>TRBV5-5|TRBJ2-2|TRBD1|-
TGTGCCAGCAGGATCGACAGGGTTGGGACCGGGGAGCTGTTTTTT
CASRIDRVGTGELFF
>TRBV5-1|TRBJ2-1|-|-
TGCGCCAGCAGCTTGTTTCATCCAGGCCCCTACAATGAGCAGTTCTTC
CASSLFHPGPYNEQFF
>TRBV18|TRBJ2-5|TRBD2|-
TGTGCCAGCTCACGACTAGCGGGAGCGTCGGCAGAGACCCAGTACTTC
CASSRLAGASAETQYF
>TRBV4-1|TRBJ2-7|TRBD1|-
TGCGCCAGCAGCCAATGGGACAGTTACGAGCAGTACTTC
CASSQWDSYEQYF
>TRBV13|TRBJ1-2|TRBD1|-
TGTGCCAGCAGCCCCGGGACAGAGTATTTTTCCAACTATGGCTACACCTTC
CASSPGTEYFSNYGYTF